This is a list of T cell receptor beta chains from one sample in a study of shared clonotypes between healthy human individuals. Clones were sequenced by immunoSEQ multiplex PCR, and TCRdb holds only the in-frame ones, with some missing. The data show about 530,000 clones, roughly 95% seen once. Material for sequencing was naive CD4+ T cells sorted from blood. The receptor source for this set is a woman aged 30 to 39 in good health. CDR3s include the opening cysteine and the closing phenylalanine or tryptophan. D genes are given only for firm matches.

d_call	j_call	v_call	cdr3_aa	cdr3_nt
NA	TRBJ1-1	TRBV15	CATSRDGRGNTEAFF	TGTGCCACCAGCAGAGATGGGAGGGGGAACACTGAAGCTTTCTTT
TRBD2	TRBJ2-7	TRBV7-6	CASSSVAGGPDEQYF	TGTGCCAGCAGCTCCGTAGCGGGAGGGCCAGACGAGCAGTACTTC
NA	TRBJ1-5	TRBV6-4	CASSEAWNQPQHF	TGTGCCAGCAGTGAGGCCTGGAATCAGCCCCAGCATTTT
NA	TRBJ2-7	TRBV6-1	CASSENHGYEQYF	TGTGCCAGCAGTGAAAATCATGGCTACGAGCAGTACTTC
TRBD1	TRBJ1-2	TRBV7-8	CASSPGQGVPYTF	TGTGCCAGCAGCCCGGGACAGGGAGTACCCTACACCTTC
NA	TRBJ2-7	TRBV19	CASSSPGGSSYEQYF	TGTGCCAGTAGTTCCCCAGGGGGGAGCTCCTACGAGCAGTACTTC
TRBD2	TRBJ2-7	TRBV28	CASGFTSGRYEQYF	TGTGCCAGCGGGTTTACTAGCGGGAGGTACGAGCAGTACTTC
TRBD1	TRBJ2-2	TRBV5-8	CASRRGPGAGELFF	TGTGCCAGCAGGAGGGGGCCGGGTGCCGGGGAGCTGTTTTTT
TRBD2	TRBJ2-1	TRBV10-1	CASDPGLAGVDEQFF	TGCGCCAGCGACCCGGGACTAGCGGGAGTCGATGAGCAGTTCTTC
NA	TRBJ2-5	TRBV7-9	CASSREETQYF	TGTGCCAGCTCGAGGGAGGAGACCCAGTACTTC